This T cell receptor (beta chain) is drawn from a study of T-cell reconstitution after alpha-beta-depleted transplantation in children. Only a few counts were recorded for this clonotype. Its specificity is unknown. Points from the study as a whole: Some patients' high day-60 TCRbeta diversity was attributed to recipient cells surviving conditioning. T-cell numbers and diversity one year post-transplant derived largely from freshly generated T cells. In patients about two months after transplant, alpha-beta T cells reportedly arose from several hundred expanded graft clones.

Unique molecular identifiers featured in how the TCRbeta library was prepared. TCRdb itself ran the PCR reads through MiXCR, one entry per CDR3 protein. The sample contains 60,000 to 100,000 distinct CDR3 sequences, roughly 20% of which appear only once. The CDR3 extends over 15 amino acids. Germline loops: CDR1 SGHVS, CDR2 FNYEAQ. The V segment lost 4 bases and the J segment 4 bases; nucleotides outside the gene matches: 8. V usage is TRBV7-6 and J usage is TRBJ2-7; 9 positions match TRBD1. This TCR came from a male patient aged 2 to 10 who had a stem cell transplant for acute lymphoblastic leukemia, so the T cells may come from the graft donor. The sequencing used PBMCs, mostly from graft donor cells, collected 360 days after TCRalphabeta/CD19-depleted stem cell transplant. CDR3 coding DNA: TGTGCCAGCAGCTCGGGGACAGGGATTAAATACGAGCAGTACTTC. It is translated as CASSSGTGIKYEQYF.